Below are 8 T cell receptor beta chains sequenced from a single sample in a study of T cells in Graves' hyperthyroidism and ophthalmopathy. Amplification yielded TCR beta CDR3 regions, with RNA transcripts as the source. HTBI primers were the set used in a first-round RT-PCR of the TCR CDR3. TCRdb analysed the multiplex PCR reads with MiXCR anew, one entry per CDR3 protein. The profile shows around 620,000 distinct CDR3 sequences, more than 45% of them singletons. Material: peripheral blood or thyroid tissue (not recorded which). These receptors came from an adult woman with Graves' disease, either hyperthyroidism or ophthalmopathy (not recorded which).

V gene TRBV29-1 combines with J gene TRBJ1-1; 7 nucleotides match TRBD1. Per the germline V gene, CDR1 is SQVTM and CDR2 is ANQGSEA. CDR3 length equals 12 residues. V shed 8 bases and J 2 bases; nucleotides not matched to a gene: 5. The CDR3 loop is CSFRQGNTEAFF. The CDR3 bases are TGCAGCTTCAGACAGGGAAACACTGAAGCTTTCTTT. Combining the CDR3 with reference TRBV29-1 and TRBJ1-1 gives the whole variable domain SAVISQKPSRDICQRGTSLTIQCQVDSQVTMMFWYRQQPGQSLTLIATANQGSEATYESGFVIDKFPISRPNLTFSTLTVSNMSPEDSSIYLCSFRQGNTEAFFGQGTRLTVV.

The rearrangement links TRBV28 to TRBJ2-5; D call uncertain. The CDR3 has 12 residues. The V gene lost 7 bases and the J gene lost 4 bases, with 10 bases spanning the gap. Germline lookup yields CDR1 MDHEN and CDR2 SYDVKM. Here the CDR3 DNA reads TGTGCCAGCACCCCGTCGACAGAGACCCAGTACTTC. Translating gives CASTPSTETQYF. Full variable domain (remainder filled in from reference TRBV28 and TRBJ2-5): DVKVTQSSRYLVKRTGEKVFLECVQDMDHENMFWYRQDPGLGLRLIYFSYDVKMKEKGDIPEGYSVSREKKERFSLILESASTNQTSMYLCASTPSTETQYFGPGTRLLVL.

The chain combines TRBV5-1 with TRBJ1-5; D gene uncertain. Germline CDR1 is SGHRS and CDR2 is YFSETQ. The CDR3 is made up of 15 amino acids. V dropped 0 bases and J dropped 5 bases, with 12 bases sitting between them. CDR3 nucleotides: TGCGCCAGCAGCTTGGGGTCGGGCGGGGATCAGCCCCAGCATTTT. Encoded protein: CASSLGSGGDQPQHF.

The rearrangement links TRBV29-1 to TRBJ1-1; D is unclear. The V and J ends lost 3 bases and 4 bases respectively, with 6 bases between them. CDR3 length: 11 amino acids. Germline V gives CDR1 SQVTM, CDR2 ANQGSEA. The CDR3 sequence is CSVDEFTEAFF. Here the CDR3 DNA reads TGCAGCGTTGATGAGTTCACTGAAGCTTTCTTT.

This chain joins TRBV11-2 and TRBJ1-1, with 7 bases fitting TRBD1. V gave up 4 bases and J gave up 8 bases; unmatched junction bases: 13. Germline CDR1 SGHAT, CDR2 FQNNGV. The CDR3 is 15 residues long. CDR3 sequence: CASSSYDGTVGEAFF. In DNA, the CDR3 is TGTGCCAGCAGCTCCTATGACGGGACAGTGGGGGAAGCTTTCTTT.

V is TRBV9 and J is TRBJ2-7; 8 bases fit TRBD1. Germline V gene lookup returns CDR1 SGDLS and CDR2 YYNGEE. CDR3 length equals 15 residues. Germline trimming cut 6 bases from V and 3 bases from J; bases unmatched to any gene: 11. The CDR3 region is CASTQGQGWSYEQYF. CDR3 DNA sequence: TGTGCCAGCACCCAAGGACAGGGTTGGAGCTACGAGCAGTACTTC.

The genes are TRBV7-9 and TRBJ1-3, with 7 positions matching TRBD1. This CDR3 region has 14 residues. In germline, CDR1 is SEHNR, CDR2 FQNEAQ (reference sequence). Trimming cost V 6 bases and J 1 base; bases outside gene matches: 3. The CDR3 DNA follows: TGTGCCAGCAGGCAACAGGGGTCTGGAAACACCATATATTTT. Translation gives CASRQQGSGNTIYF.

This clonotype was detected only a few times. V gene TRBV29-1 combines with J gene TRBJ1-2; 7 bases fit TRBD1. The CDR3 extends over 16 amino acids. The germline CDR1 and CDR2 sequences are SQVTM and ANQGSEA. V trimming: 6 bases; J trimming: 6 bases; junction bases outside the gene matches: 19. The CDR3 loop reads CSVQKVQGLWGDGYTF. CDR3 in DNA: TGCAGCGTCCAGAAAGTACAGGGGCTATGGGGTGATGGCTACACCTTC.